This T cell receptor beta chain is from a study of shared clonotypes between healthy human individuals. As for this clone: The target antigen is unknown.

V gave up 0 bases and J gave up 3 bases, with 13 bases separating them. CDR1 and CDR2 (germline): SGHRS, YFSETQ. This CDR3 contains 15 residues. Researchers divided each subset's genomic DNA evenly across several immunoSEQ plates. Produced via immunoSEQ multiplex PCR; TCRdb's table is partial and in-frame only. The data show some 1.5 million clones, nearly 99% seen once. General study results and limits: Few donors restricted represented genetic and exposure-history diversity. Sampling was confined to blood; repertoires within tissues likely differ.

The sequence was obtained from a man aged 30 to 39 in good health. This chain links TRBV5-1 with TRBJ2-7, with D possibly being TRBD2 (5 bases). The sample comprised naive CD4+ T cells sorted from blood. Subset described: CD45RA+ positively selected. CDR3 sequence: CASSLVWEPNYEQYF. CDR3 nucleotides: TGCGCCAGCAGCTTGGTGTGGGAGCCAAACTACGAGCAGTACTTC.